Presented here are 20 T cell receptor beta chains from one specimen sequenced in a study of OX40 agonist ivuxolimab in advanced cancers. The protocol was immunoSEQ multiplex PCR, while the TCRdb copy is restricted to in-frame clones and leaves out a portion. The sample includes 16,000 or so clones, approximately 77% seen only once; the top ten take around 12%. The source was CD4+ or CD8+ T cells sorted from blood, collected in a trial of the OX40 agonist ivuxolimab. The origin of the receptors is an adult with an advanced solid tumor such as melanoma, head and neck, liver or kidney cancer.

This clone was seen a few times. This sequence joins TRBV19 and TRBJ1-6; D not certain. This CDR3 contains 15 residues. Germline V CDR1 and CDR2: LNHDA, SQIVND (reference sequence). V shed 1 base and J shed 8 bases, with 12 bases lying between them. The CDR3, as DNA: TGTGCCAGTAGTATAGCTGGAGGGCCGGATTCACCCCTCCACTTT. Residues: CASSIAGGPDSPLHF.

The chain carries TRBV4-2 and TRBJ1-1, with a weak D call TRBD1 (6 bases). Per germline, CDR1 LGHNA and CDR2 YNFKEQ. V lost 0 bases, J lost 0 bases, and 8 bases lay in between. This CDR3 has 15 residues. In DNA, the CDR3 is TGTGCCAGCAGCCAAGAACAGGGAATGAACACTGAAGCTTTCTTT. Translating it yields CASSQEQGMNTEAFF.

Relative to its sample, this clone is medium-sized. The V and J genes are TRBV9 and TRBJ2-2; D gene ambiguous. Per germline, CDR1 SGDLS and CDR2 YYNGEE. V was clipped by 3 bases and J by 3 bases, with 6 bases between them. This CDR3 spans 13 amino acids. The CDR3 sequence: CASSARDTGELFF. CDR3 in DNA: TGTGCCAGCAGCGCTCGTGACACCGGGGAGCTGTTTTTT.

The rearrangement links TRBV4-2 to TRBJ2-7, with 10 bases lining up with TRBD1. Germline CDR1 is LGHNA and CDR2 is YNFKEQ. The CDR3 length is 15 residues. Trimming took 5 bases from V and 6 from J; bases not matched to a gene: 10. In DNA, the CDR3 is TGTGCCAGCAGCTTGGAGGGACAGGGGCCGTCCGAGCAGTACTTC. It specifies CASSLEGQGPSEQYF.

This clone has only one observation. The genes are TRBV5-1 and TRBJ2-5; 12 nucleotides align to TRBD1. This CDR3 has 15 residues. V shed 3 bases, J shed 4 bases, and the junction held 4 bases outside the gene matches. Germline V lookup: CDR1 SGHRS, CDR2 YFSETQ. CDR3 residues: CASSWGQGAGETQYF. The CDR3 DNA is TGCGCCAGCAGCTGGGGACAGGGGGCCGGAGAGACCCAGTACTTC.

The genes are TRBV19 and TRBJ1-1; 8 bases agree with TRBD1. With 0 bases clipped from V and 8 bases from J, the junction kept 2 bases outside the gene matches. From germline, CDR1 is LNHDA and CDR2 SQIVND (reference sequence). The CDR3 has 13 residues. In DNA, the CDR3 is TGTGCCAGTAGTATAGAGGGGACAGGCGAAGCTTTCTTT. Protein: CASSIEGTGEAFF.

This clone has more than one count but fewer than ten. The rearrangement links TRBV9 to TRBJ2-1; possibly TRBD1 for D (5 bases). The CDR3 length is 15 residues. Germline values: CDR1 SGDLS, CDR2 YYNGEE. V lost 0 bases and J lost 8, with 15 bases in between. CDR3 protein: CASSVEWGFSDEQFF. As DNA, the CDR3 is TGTGCCAGCAGCGTAGAATGGGGCTTCTCGGATGAGCAGTTCTTC.

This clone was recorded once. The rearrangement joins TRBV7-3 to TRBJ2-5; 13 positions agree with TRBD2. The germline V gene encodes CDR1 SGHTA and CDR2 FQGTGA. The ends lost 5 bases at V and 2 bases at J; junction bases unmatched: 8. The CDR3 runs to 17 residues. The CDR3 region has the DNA TGTGCCAGCAGCCCGGGGACTAGCGGGGAAGCTCAAGAGACCCAGTACTTC. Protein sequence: CASSPGTSGEAQETQYF.

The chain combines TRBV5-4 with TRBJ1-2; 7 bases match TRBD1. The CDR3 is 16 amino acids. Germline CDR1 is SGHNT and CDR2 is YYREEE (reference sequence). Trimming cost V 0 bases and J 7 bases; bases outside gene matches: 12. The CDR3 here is CASSLARGARGSGYTF. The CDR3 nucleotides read TGTGCCAGCAGCTTGGCTCGGGGGGCCAGGGGGTCTGGCTACACCTTC. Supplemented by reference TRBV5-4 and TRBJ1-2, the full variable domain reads ETGVTQSPTHLIKTRGQQVTLRCSSQSGHNTVSWYQQALGQGPQFIFQYYREEENGRGNFPPRFSGLQFPNYSSELNVNALELDDSALYLCASSLARGARGSGYTFGSGTRLTVV.

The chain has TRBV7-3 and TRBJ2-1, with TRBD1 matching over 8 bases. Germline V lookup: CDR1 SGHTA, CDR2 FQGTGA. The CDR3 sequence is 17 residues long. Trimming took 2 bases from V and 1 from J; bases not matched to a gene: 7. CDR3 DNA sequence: TGTGCCAGCAGCTTAGGACAGGGAACGTCTTCCTACAATGAGCAGTTCTTC. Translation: CASSLGQGTSSYNEQFF.

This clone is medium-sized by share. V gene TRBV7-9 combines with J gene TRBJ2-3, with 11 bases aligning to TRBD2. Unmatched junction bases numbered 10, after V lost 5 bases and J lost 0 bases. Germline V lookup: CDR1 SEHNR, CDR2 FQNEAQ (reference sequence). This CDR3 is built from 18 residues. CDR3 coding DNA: TGTGCCAGCAGCCCCCAAGGACTAGCGGGCCTTAGCACAGATACGCAGTATTTT. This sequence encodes CASSPQGLAGLSTDTQYF.

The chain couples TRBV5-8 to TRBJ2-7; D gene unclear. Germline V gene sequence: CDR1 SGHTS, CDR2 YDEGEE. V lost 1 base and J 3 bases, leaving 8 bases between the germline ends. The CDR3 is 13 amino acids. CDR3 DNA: TGTGCCAGCAGCTTGCGGTCAGGCTACGAGCAGTACTTC. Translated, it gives CASSLRSGYEQYF.

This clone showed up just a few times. The CDR3 protein is CAISEGSGVGGYTF. CDR3 in DNA: TGTGCCATCAGTGAGGGGTCAGGGGTCGGTGGCTACACCTTC. This chain links TRBV10-3 with TRBJ1-2; maybe TRBD1 (6 bases). The ends were cut back, 2 bases at V and 7 bases at J, with 14 bases in the middle. Germline CDR1 reads ENHRY; CDR2 reads SYGVKD. This CDR3 comprises 14 residues.

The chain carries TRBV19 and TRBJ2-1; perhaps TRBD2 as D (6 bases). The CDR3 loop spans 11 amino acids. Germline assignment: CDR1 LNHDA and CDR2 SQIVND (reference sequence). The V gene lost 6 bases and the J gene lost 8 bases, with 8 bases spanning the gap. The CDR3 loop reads CASSTGDEQFF. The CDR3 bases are TGTGCCAGTAGCACGGGGGATGAGCAGTTCTTC. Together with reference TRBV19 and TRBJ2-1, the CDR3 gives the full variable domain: DGGITQSPKYLFRKEGQNVTLSCEQNLNHDAMYWYRQDPGQGLRLIYYSQIVNDFQKGDIAEGYSVSREKKESFPLTVTSAQKNPTAFYLCASSTGDEQFFGPGTRLTVL.

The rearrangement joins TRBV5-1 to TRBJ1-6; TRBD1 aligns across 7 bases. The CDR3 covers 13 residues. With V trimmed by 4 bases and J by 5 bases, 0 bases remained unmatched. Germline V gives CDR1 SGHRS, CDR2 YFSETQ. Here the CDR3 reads CASSGTDNSPLHF. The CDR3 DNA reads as TGCGCCAGCAGCGGGACAGATAATTCACCCCTCCACTTT.

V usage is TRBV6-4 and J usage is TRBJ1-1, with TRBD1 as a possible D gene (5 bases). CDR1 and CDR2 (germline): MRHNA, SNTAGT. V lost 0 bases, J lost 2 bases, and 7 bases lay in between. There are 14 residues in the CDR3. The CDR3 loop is CASSDSGGNTEAFF. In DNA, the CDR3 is TGTGCCAGCAGTGACTCCGGGGGTAACACTGAAGCTTTCTTT.

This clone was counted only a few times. The CDR3 is CASSSRPYSAQETQYF. In nucleotides, the CDR3 is TGTGCCAGCAGTTCCCGGCCCTATTCGGCTCAAGAGACCCAGTACTTC. The chain links TRBV28 to TRBJ2-5; D is ambiguous. V shed 4 bases and J shed 2 bases, with 17 bases lying between them. The germline gives CDR1 MDHEN, CDR2 SYDVKM. This CDR3 spans 16 amino acids. The full variable domain, its missing parts supplied by reference TRBV28 and TRBJ2-5, is DVKVTQSSRYLVKRTGEKVFLECVQDMDHENMFWYRQDPGLGLRLIYFSYDVKMKEKGDIPEGYSVSREKKERFSLILESASTNQTSMYLCASSSRPYSAQETQYFGPGTRLLVL.

CDR3: CASSQEGRGVHRYEQYF. The CDR3, as DNA: TGCGCCAGCAGCCAAGAAGGGCGGGGGGTGCATCGCTACGAGCAGTACTTC. The rearrangement links TRBV4-1 to TRBJ2-7; 8 bases are a match to TRBD2. The CDR3 contains 17 residues. V dropped 0 bases and J dropped 3; count of bases not matched to a gene: 10. Germline V gene data show CDR1 as MGHRA and CDR2 as YSYEKL.

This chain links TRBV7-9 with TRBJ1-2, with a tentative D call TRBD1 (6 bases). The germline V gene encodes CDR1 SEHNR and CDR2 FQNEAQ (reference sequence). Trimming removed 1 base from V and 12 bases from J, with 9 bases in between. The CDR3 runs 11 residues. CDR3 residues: CASSLDPGDTF. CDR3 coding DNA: TGTGCCAGCAGCTTAGATCCAGGGGACACCTTC.

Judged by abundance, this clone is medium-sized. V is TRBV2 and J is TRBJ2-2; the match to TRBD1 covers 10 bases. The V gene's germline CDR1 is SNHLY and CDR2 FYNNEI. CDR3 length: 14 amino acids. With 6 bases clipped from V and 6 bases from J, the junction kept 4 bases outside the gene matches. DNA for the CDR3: TGTGCCAGCAGAGACGACAGGGGGCCCGGGGAGCTGTTTTTT. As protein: CASRDDRGPGELFF.